The rows below give T cell receptor beta chains drawn from one sample of a study of cytomegalovirus exposure and HLA in healthy donors. Data came from immunoSEQ multiplex PCR; TCRdb stores just in-frame clones and leaves some out. The sample yields tens of thousands of clones, 82% seen once. The sample taken for sequencing was PBMCs. Source of these receptors: a man aged 50-60 years in good health and CMV-seronegative. The CDR3 runs from the conserved cysteine through the conserved F or W. The D gene is left open where the match is weak. The listing skips clone size in some rows; elsewhere it reads once, few, many or a size class.

CDR3 protein: CAWSSGSPSDTQYF
CDR3 DNA: TGTGCCTGGAGTAGCGGGAGTCCTTCGGATACGCAGTATTTT
J gene: TRBJ2-3
D gene: TRBD2
V gene: TRBV30
clone size: .

CDR3 protein: CASSRTGGVTEAFF
CDR3 DNA: TGCGCCAGCAGCCGTACAGGGGGCGTCACTGAAGCTTTCTTT
J gene: TRBJ1-1
D gene: TRBD1
V gene: TRBV4-3
clone size: .

CDR3 protein: CASSLVRVAYNEQFF
CDR3 DNA: TGTGCCAGCAGTCTAGTCAGGGTGGCCTACAATGAGCAGTTCTTC
J gene: TRBJ2-1
D gene: .
V gene: TRBV7-9
clone size: .

CDR3 protein: CASSIWSYEKLFF
CDR3 DNA: TGTGCCAGCAGCATCTGGAGCTATGAAAAACTGTTTTTT
J gene: TRBJ1-4
D gene: .
V gene: TRBV7-9
clone size: .

CDR3 protein: CASSPSPLDTQYF
CDR3 DNA: TGTGCCAGCAGCCCTTCTCCCCTAGATACGCAGTATTTT
J gene: TRBJ2-3
D gene: .
V gene: TRBV9
clone size: .

CDR3 protein: CASSLQGPGANVLTF
CDR3 DNA: TGTGCCAGCAGCTTACAGGGTCCTGGGGCCAACGTCCTGACTTTC
J gene: TRBJ2-6
D gene: .
V gene: TRBV7-3
clone size: .

CDR3 protein: CASNEGSYNEQFF
CDR3 DNA: TGTGCCAGTAATGAGGGCTCCTACAATGAGCAGTTCTTC
J gene: TRBJ2-1
D gene: .
V gene: TRBV19
clone size: .

CDR3 protein: CASSLDGTGPETQYF
CDR3 DNA: TGCGCCAGCAGCTTGGATGGGACAGGTCCAGAGACCCAGTACTTC
J gene: TRBJ2-5
D gene: TRBD1
V gene: TRBV5-1
clone size: .

CDR3 protein: CASSYSPGQRIQYF
CDR3 DNA: TGTGCCAGCAGTTACTCACCGGGACAGCGGATTCAGTACTTC
J gene: TRBJ2-4
D gene: TRBD1
V gene: TRBV6-5
clone size: .

CDR3 protein: CASSQPSWTGTGGNTGELFF
CDR3 DNA: TGTGCCAGCAGCCAACCTAGCTGGACCGGGACAGGGGGCAACACCGGGGAGCTGTTTTTT
J gene: TRBJ2-2
D gene: TRBD1
V gene: TRBV9
clone size: once

CDR3 protein: CASSPLGNVDEQFF
CDR3 DNA: TGTGCCAGCAGCCCCCTCGGTAATGTCGATGAGCAGTTCTTC
J gene: TRBJ2-1
D gene: .
V gene: TRBV7-3
clone size: .

CDR3 protein: CASTTGTSEETQYF
CDR3 DNA: TGTGCCAGCACCACTGGGACTAGCGAAGAGACCCAGTACTTC
J gene: TRBJ2-5
D gene: TRBD2
V gene: TRBV2
clone size: few

CDR3 protein: CASSIRTSSMETQYF
CDR3 DNA: TGTGCCAGTAGTATACGGACTAGCTCCATGGAGACCCAGTACTTC
J gene: TRBJ2-5
D gene: TRBD2
V gene: TRBV19
clone size: .

CDR3 protein: CASSKDTAINEQFF
CDR3 DNA: TGTGCCAGTAGTAAGGACACTGCGATCAATGAGCAGTTCTTC
J gene: TRBJ2-1
D gene: .
V gene: TRBV19
clone size: few

CDR3 protein: CASSSGTGSVAGELFF
CDR3 DNA: TGTGCCAGCAGCTCAGGGACAGGGTCGGTGGCCGGGGAGCTGTTTTTT
J gene: TRBJ2-2
D gene: TRBD1
V gene: TRBV5-4
clone size: once

CDR3 protein: CASRGGADGELFF
CDR3 DNA: TGTGCCAGCCGGGGGGGGGCCGACGGGGAGCTGTTTTTT
J gene: TRBJ2-2
D gene: TRBD2
V gene: TRBV10-3
clone size: .

CDR3 protein: CASSRLVLANEQFF
CDR3 DNA: TGTGCCAGCAGTCGACTCGTACTAGCGAATGAGCAGTTCTTC
J gene: TRBJ2-1
D gene: TRBD2
V gene: TRBV6-5
clone size: .

CDR3 protein: CASSPRGAVHEQYF
CDR3 DNA: TGTGCCAGCTCACCCCGGGGGGCGGTCCACGAGCAGTACTTC
J gene: TRBJ2-7
D gene: .
V gene: TRBV18
clone size: .

CDR3 protein: CASSIAGVGNTEAFF
CDR3 DNA: TGTGCCAGCAGTATTGCGGGGGTGGGGAACACTGAAGCTTTCTTT
J gene: TRBJ1-1
D gene: .
V gene: TRBV6-5
clone size: .

CDR3 protein: CASSSSGGPYNEQFF
CDR3 DNA: TGTGCCAGCAGCTCGAGCGGGGGGCCCTACAATGAGCAGTTCTTC
J gene: TRBJ2-1
D gene: TRBD2
V gene: TRBV7-2
clone size: few

CDR3 protein: CASSLVTSGSAGELFF
CDR3 DNA: TGCGCCAGCAGCTTGGTGACTAGCGGGAGCGCCGGGGAGCTGTTTTTT
J gene: TRBJ2-2
D gene: TRBD2
V gene: TRBV5-1
clone size: .

CDR3 protein: CASSSRTGGMGQYF
CDR3 DNA: TGTGCCAGCAGCTCGAGGACAGGGGGAATGGGGCAGTACTTC
J gene: TRBJ2-7
D gene: TRBD1
V gene: TRBV13
clone size: .

CDR3 protein: CASSLASTRGRVNTEAFF
CDR3 DNA: TGTGCCAGCAGCTTAGCATCAACTAGGGGGCGCGTCAACACTGAAGCTTTCTTT
J gene: TRBJ1-1
D gene: TRBD1
V gene: TRBV11-1
clone size: .

CDR3 protein: CASSLGERGYGYTF
CDR3 DNA: TGTGCCAGCAGCTTAGGGGAAAGGGGCTATGGCTACACCTTC
J gene: TRBJ1-2
D gene: .
V gene: TRBV7-9
clone size: .

CDR3 protein: CASITGLAGSTDTQYF
CDR3 DNA: TGCGCCAGCATTACTGGACTAGCGGGTAGCACAGATACGCAGTATTTT
J gene: TRBJ2-3
D gene: TRBD2
V gene: TRBV10-1
clone size: .

CDR3 protein: CASSQDWVMGPYEQYF
CDR3 DNA: TGCGCCAGCAGCCAAGATTGGGTGATGGGCCCCTACGAGCAGTACTTC
J gene: TRBJ2-7
D gene: .
V gene: TRBV4-1
clone size: .

CDR3 protein: CASSSVAGGTSSYNEQFF
CDR3 DNA: TGTGCCAGCAGTTCCGTAGCAGGGGGGACCAGCTCCTACAATGAGCAGTTCTTC
J gene: TRBJ2-1
D gene: .
V gene: TRBV28
clone size: .

CDR3 protein: CASSYSIGALGEQYF
CDR3 DNA: TGTGCCAGCAGTTACTCGATAGGAGCGCTGGGCGAGCAGTACTTC
J gene: TRBJ2-7
D gene: .
V gene: TRBV6-5
clone size: .

CDR3 protein: CASSLERERGNEQFF
CDR3 DNA: TGTGCCAGCAGCTTGGAACGGGAAAGGGGGAATGAGCAGTTCTTC
J gene: TRBJ2-1
D gene: .
V gene: TRBV5-4
clone size: .

CDR3 protein: CASSPPPGASGGRTGELFF
CDR3 DNA: TGTGCCAGCAGTCCCCCCCCCGGGGCTAGCGGGGGGCGAACCGGGGAGCTGTTTTTT
J gene: TRBJ2-2
D gene: TRBD2
V gene: TRBV28
clone size: once

CDR3 protein: CASSKGTYYNEQFF
CDR3 DNA: TGTGCCAGCAGTAAAGGGACATACTACAATGAGCAGTTCTTC
J gene: TRBJ2-1
D gene: .
V gene: TRBV27
clone size: once

CDR3 protein: CASSDSGGDRVHEQYF
CDR3 DNA: TGTGCCAGCAGTGACTCAGGGGGAGACAGGGTCCACGAGCAGTACTTC
J gene: TRBJ2-7
D gene: TRBD1
V gene: TRBV6-4
clone size: .

CDR3 protein: CASSPNPPFAYEQYF
CDR3 DNA: TGTGCCAGCAGCCCCAATCCCCCATTTGCCTACGAGCAGTACTTC
J gene: TRBJ2-7
D gene: .
V gene: TRBV7-9
clone size: .

CDR3 protein: CASTFDAGYNEQFF
CDR3 DNA: TGTGCCAGCACCTTCGACGCGGGCTACAATGAGCAGTTCTTC
J gene: TRBJ2-1
D gene: .
V gene: TRBV6-6
clone size: .

CDR3 protein: CASSLGTSISGELFF
CDR3 DNA: TGCGCCAGCAGCCTGGGGACTAGCATTTCCGGGGAGCTGTTTTTT
J gene: TRBJ2-2
D gene: TRBD2
V gene: TRBV4-1
clone size: few

CDR3 protein: CASSAPSGWRSETQYF
CDR3 DNA: TGTGCCAGCAGTGCCCCTAGCGGTTGGCGGTCGGAGACCCAGTACTTC
J gene: TRBJ2-5
D gene: TRBD2
V gene: TRBV25-1
clone size: .

CDR3 protein: CASSLKSGLATETQYF
CDR3 DNA: TGTGCCAGCAGCTTAAAATCCGGACTAGCGACGGAGACCCAGTACTTC
J gene: TRBJ2-5
D gene: TRBD2
V gene: TRBV7-9
clone size: once

CDR3 protein: CASRRGGGNQPQHF
CDR3 DNA: TGTGCCAGCAGAAGGGGTGGGGGGAATCAGCCCCAGCATTTT
J gene: TRBJ1-5
D gene: .
V gene: TRBV27
clone size: .

CDR3 protein: CASSDRRAGNTEAFF
CDR3 DNA: TGTGCCAGCAGCGACCGGCGTGCGGGGAACACTGAAGCTTTCTTT
J gene: TRBJ1-1
D gene: .
V gene: TRBV6-1
clone size: .

CDR3 protein: CASSGLAVTDTQYF
CDR3 DNA: TGTGCCAGCAGTGGACTAGCGGTGACAGATACGCAGTATTTT
J gene: TRBJ2-3
D gene: TRBD2
V gene: TRBV2
clone size: once

CDR3 protein: CASSSLGGDSSYEQYF
CDR3 DNA: TGTGCCAGCAGCTCCCTCGGGGGGGACAGCTCCTACGAGCAGTACTTC
J gene: TRBJ2-7
D gene: .
V gene: TRBV27
clone size: .

CDR3 protein: CASAQKGLAGDNEQFF
CDR3 DNA: TGTGCCAGCGCTCAGAAAGGACTAGCGGGTGACAATGAGCAGTTCTTC
J gene: TRBJ2-1
D gene: TRBD2
V gene: TRBV2
clone size: .

CDR3 protein: CASSHWTSGSNEQFF
CDR3 DNA: TGCGCCAGCAGTCACTGGACTAGCGGGAGCAATGAGCAGTTCTTC
J gene: TRBJ2-1
D gene: TRBD2
V gene: TRBV10-1
clone size: .

CDR3 protein: CASSLTGTSNEQFF
CDR3 DNA: TGTGCCAGCAGCTTAACCGGGACTAGCAATGAGCAGTTCTTC
J gene: TRBJ2-1
D gene: TRBD2
V gene: TRBV7-2
clone size: .

CDR3 protein: CATSEDRNTEAFF
CDR3 DNA: TGTGCCACCAGCGAGGACAGGAACACTGAAGCTTTCTTT
J gene: TRBJ1-1
D gene: .
V gene: TRBV15
clone size: .